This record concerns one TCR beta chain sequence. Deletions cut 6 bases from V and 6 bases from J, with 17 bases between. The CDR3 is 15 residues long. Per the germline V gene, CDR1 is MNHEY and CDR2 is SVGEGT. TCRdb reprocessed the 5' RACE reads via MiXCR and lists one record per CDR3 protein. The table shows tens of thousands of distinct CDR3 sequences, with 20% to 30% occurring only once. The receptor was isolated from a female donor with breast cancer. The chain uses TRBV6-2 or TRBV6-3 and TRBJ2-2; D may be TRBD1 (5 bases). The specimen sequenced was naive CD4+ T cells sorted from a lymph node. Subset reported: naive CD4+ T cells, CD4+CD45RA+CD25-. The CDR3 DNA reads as TGTGCCAGCAGCAACAGATTAGGGGTACCCGGGGAGCTGTTTTTT. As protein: CASSNRLGVPGELFF.